This TCR beta chain was retrieved from a study of cytomegalovirus exposure and HLA in healthy donors (dated by TCRdb to about 2017). A note on the overall study: An earlier analysis of 587 of the donors reported roughly 300 Gb of sequence data and roughly 120 million unique TCR beta sequences obtained from approximately 180 million T cells. In an earlier analysis of over 550 of the donors, high-throughput TCR beta sequencing was used to judge whether each TCR beta V gene segment behaved as functional or pseudogenic. The study aimed to test whether signatures of past pathogen exposure could be identified by cataloging public T cell receptors. An early release covering about 600 HLA-typed donors comprised approximately 290 gigabases of sequencing data and some 79 million unique TCR sequences. Rather than drawing on any new phenotypic data, the later analysis identified candidate immune exposures from TCR beta sequences and the way those sequences occurred across donors. On average, 235,054 unique TCR beta nucleotide sequences were sequenced per donor among about 400 genotyped donors of the cohort, with 15% to 20% of those sequences being non-productive. Alongside the repertoire data, information on donor age, sex, ethnicity and CMV serostatus was compiled. In a later genetic analysis, genome-wide SNP genotypes for about 65% of the 666 donors were used, and that subset was treated as a discovery cohort. The genetic ancestry cluster associated with self-reported Caucasian donors included around 76% of the roughly 390 genotyped donors. Both class I and class II loci were covered by HLA typing, at four-digit resolution. To predict cytomegalovirus infection status, the study brought together high-throughput TCR immunosequencing, statistical association of individual TCRs with disease status, and machine learning. About five DR-DQ haplotypes were treated as single units for association and clustering because of strong linkage in the cohort. In a later analysis, previously published TCR beta repertoires from roughly 710 donors were re-analyzed and high-resolution HLA genotyping was added so that TCR occurrence patterns could be studied. Every discovery cohort repertoire had been produced on one sequencing platform. Besides the first cohort of hundreds of subjects, a separate validation cohort made up of about 120 different subjects was used. Typing coverage differed by locus: A, B, C, DRB1 and DQB1 were typed in roughly 629-640 donors, DQA1 in 500 to 550, DPA1 in around 600, and DPB1 in 400 to 490. Using immunosequencing, the study profiled T cell repertoires from around 680 subjects and related those repertoires to cytomegalovirus serostatus. The research as a whole found: Correlated functional status among segregating V segments might be attributable to linkage disequilibrium, but an unknown experimental factor could not be ruled out. While some public TCRs were present in many individuals, most TCR sequences turned up only very rarely across donors. Because the 87-base-pair reads could not distinguish some IMGT-functional V segments, including TRBV6-2 and TRBV6-3, those segments were excluded. In a later analysis, some 17,000 TCR beta sequences were associated with specific HLA alleles at a false discovery rate of 0.05. The authors suggested that the approach could potentially be generalized to other disease states and immunological phenotypes. In a later analysis, most CMV-associated TCR beta chains were found to appear HLA-restricted, with HLA associations seemingly driven largely by CMV exposure. Only TCR beta chains were sequenced in this cohort, and the absence of alpha or paired-chain data limited detectable features. In a later analysis, HLA-associated TCR beta chains were found to be more clonally expanded and to have lower generation probabilities than equally common non-associated chains. Roughly uniform sequencing depth across donors was assumed in presence/absence analyses, although this assumption may not hold. According to a later analysis, TCR association rates differed among HLA loci, with DRB1 alleles showing the most associated TCRs and HLA-C alleles showing the fewest. In a later analysis, several top co-occurrence clusters were reported to appear linked to parvovirus B19, influenza, CMV and Epstein-Barr virus. A further reported finding was that TCR beta sequences accurately predicted the HLA-A and HLA-B alleles for most subjects in the first cohort. In a later genetic analysis, a missense DCLRE1C variant was associated with V-gene and J-gene trimming of TCR beta chains, and the association was replicated in an independent cohort. When HLA alleles, especially DR and DQ, strongly co-occurred, TCR associations were difficult to assign to individual alleles. The study gave a list of about 170 TCR beta chains associated with cytomegalovirus. In both the original and validation cohorts, the classifier was reported to diagnose cytomegalovirus status with high specificity and sensitivity. An earlier analysis of approximately 540 of the donors showed that most TCR beta V segments appeared in productive rearrangements either about 90% or about 30% of the time, which broadly matched IMGT annotations. Compared with the roughly 670-donor mean, donors in an Asian-associated ancestry cluster had fewer N-insertions in productive TCRs, according to a later genetic analysis. Because HLA typing was missing for some donors at each locus, association tests included only the typed subset. The sequencing pipeline was judged likely to have produced a cluster of highly shared sequence variants as a technical artifact. The earlier analysis of nearly 600 of the donors excluded approximately 17 rarely observed V segments, including chromosome 9 orphons, because counts were too low. In vitro tests confirmed that a few of the cytomegalovirus-associated TCR beta chains recognize cytomegalovirus antigens. For the cohort, immune exposure information was limited to CMV serostatus.

The cohort was made up of approximately 670 healthy bone marrow donors. At the time of sampling, every cohort member was nominally healthy, though immune exposures that went unrecorded were likely present. The donor tested CMV seropositive and was one of the 289 seropositive cohort members. A peripheral blood sample was provided by each donor, and peripheral blood mononuclear cells were used for TCR beta sequencing. Genomic DNA extraction from the blood cell samples was performed with the Qiagen DNeasy Blood Extraction Kit. Library creation used the immunoSEQ multiplex PCR assay. A mixture of 60 forward primers for TCR Vbeta segments and 13 reverse primers for TCR Jbeta segments was used in the multiplex PCR. The CDR3 region of rearranged TCR beta genes was amplified from genomic DNA with a multiplex PCR assay. The Illumina HiSeq System was used to sequence the amplified TCR beta libraries as 87-base-pair reads. The study's own analysis went as follows. In a later analysis, roughly 80 million unique TCR beta chains were counted across the 500 to 700 repertoires, and around 10 million of these chains were shared by at least two donors. Raw reads were error-corrected and collapsed into unique sequences by a nearest-neighbor algorithm in which closely related sequences were merged to remove PCR and sequencing errors. To assign V, D and J gene segments, CDR3 sequences were aligned to IMGT reference sequences. For a sequence to be retained, at least a six-nucleotide match to both a V gene segment and a J gene segment was required. Rearrangements were classified as productive when the CDR3 lacked stop codons and remained in frame with V and J, and all other rearrangements were classified as non-productive. Following IMGT convention, CDR3 was defined as the stretch from the second conserved V-encoded cysteine to the conserved J-encoded phenylalanine. The earlier analysis of a few hundred of the donors excluded sequences that lacked an unambiguous match to a single V gene segment. In an earlier analysis of 587 of the donors, V segments were called functional above 56.7% productive rearrangements and were called segregating when the between-donor standard deviation exceeded 5%. A statistical classification framework was built for diagnosing cytomegalovirus status from the catalog of TCR beta chain sequences. In a later analysis, TCR nucleotide sequences were compared against IMGT/GENE-DB human TR gene sequences so that V and J genes could be assigned. The TCRdist pipeline was used in a later analysis to assign CDR3 sequences and most-parsimonious VDJ recombination scenarios. A later analysis defined each TCR beta chain by its CDR3 amino acid sequence plus V-gene family, and excluded reads lacking a unique V-gene family. To address suspected cross-contamination and a sequencing artifact, a later analysis removed around 590 highly shared, low-generation-probability nucleotide sequences. In a later analysis, a clonal expansion index for each public chain was calculated from normalized within-repertoire ranks of inferred template counts. A later analysis computed generation probabilities with a VDJ recombination model fitted to out-of-frame rearrangements, and checked the results against IGoR. Hypergeometric tests were used in a later analysis to score TCR-TCR, TCR-HLA and TCR-CMV co-occurrence, with a repertoire-size bias correction applied to the TCR pairs. A later analysis estimated false discovery rates by permuting HLA or CMV assignments 20 times. In a later analysis, co-occurring TCRs were grouped using DBSCAN, with TCRdist sequence similarity added in when clustering inside HLA-allele-positive subsets. Repertoires with fewer than 30,000 or more than 120,000 public chains were left out of co-occurrence clustering, as were five repertoires with anomalous nucleotide sharing. TCRdb provides this immuneACCESS table in a form limited to in-frame rearrangements. Some clones are lacking; in checked studies, under half of them reflect an unresolved V gene, and why the rest are absent is not known. V, J and clone size are taken as reported in that table, and D and trimming were inferred from the DNA itself. The sample table records 150,000 to 200,000 clones; around 70% of these occur just once. Of the sample, about 4.7% falls within the top ten clones.

Regarding this clone: Its target antigen remains unknown. Base qualities are not provided; no much larger clone lies one nucleotide away.

The CDR3 starts with the cysteine, ends with the phenylalanine, and has 16 residues. The DNA shown is the 48-base CDR3, in frame from base 1. Reading the germline V gene gives CDR1 SGHRS and CDR2 YFSETQ. V is trimmed back by 1 base and J by 7 bases, and the junction contains 7 bases that no gene match accounts for. Sequencing was done on a sample of PBMCs. Recombination linked TRBV5-1 to TRBJ2-3; 12 junctional bases match TRBD2. The TCR originated in a man aged 18-30 years in good health and CMV-seropositive. The DNA sequence follows: TGCGCCAGCAGCTTGCGGACTAGCGGGGAAGGGCATACGCAGTATTTT. Its product reads: CASSLRTSGEGHTQYF.